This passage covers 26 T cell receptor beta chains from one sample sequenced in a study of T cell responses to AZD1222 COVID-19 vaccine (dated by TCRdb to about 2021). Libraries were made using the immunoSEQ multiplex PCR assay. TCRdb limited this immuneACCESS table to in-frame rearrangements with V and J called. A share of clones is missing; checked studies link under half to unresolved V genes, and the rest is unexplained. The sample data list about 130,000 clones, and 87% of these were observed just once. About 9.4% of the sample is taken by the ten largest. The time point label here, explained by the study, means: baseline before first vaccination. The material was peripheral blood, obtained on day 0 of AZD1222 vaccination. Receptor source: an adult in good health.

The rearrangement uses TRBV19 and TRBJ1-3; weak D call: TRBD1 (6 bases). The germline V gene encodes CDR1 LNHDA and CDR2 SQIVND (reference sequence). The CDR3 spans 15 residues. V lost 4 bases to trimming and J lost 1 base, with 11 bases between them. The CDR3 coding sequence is TGTGCCAGTAGTACTACAGGGAGTTCTGGAAACACCATATATTTT. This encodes CASSTTGSSGNTIYF.

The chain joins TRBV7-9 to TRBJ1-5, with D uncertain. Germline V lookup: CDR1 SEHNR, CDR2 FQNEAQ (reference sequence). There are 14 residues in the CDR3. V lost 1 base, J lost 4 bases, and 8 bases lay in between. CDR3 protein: CASSLEHVNQPQHF. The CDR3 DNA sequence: TGTGCCAGCAGCTTAGAACACGTGAATCAGCCCCAGCATTTT.

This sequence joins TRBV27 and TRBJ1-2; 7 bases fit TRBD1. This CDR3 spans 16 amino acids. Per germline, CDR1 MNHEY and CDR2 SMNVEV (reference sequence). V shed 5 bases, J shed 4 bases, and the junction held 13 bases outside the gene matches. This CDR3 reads CASSPRTGLLGYGYTF. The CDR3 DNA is TGTGCCAGCAGTCCACGGACAGGCCTCTTAGGCTATGGCTACACCTTC.

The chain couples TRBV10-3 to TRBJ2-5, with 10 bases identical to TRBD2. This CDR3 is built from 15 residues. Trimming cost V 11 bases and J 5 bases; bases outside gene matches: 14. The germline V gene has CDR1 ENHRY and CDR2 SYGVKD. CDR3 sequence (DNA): TGTGCCTCCAGCCCCAGCGGGGGGGCCGGGGAGACCCAGTACTTC. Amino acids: CASSPSGGAGETQYF.

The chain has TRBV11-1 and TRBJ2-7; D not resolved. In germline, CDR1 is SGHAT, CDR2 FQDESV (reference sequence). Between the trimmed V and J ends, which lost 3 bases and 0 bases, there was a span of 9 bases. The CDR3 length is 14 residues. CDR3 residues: CASSFVLSSYEQYF. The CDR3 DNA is TGTGCCAGCAGCTTTGTGCTCAGCTCCTACGAGCAGTACTTC.

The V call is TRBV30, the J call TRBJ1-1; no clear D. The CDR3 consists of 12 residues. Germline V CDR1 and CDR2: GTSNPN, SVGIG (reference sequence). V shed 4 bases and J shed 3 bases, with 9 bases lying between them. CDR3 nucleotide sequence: TGTGCCTGGATTCCGGGGTACACTGAAGCTTTCTTT. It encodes CAWIPGYTEAFF.

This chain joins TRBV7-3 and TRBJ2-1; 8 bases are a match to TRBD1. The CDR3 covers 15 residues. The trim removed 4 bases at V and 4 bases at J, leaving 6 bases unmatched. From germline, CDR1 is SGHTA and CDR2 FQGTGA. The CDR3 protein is CASSSPTGAYNEQFF. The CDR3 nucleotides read TGTGCCAGCAGCTCGCCGACAGGGGCGTACAATGAGCAGTTCTTC.

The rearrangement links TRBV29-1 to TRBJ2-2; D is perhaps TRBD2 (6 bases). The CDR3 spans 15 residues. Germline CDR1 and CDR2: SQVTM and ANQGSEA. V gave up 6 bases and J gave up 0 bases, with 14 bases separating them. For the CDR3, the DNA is TGCAGCGTATGGGTAGGGACTCCGAACACCGGGGAGCTGTTTTTT. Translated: CSVWVGTPNTGELFF.

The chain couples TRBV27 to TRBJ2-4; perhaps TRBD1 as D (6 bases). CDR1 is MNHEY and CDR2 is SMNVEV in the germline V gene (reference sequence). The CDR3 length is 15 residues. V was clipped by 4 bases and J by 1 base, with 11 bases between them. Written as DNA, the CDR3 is TGTGCCAGCAGTTACTCAAGGGGGGCCAAAAACATTCAGTACTTC. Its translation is CASSYSRGAKNIQYF.

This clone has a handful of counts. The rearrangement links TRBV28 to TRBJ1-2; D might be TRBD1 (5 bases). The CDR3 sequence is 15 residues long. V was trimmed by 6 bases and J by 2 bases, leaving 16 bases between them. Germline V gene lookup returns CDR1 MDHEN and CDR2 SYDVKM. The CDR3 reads CASSLGGIGNYGYTF. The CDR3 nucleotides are TGTGCCAGCAGCCTTGGGGGGATCGGAAACTATGGCTACACCTTC.

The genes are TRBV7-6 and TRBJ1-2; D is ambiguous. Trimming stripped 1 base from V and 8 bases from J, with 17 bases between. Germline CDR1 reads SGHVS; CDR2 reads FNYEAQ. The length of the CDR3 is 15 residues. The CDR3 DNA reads TGTGCCAGCAGCTTAGGTCCAGGATCGATGTTGGGCTACACCTTC. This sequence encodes CASSLGPGSMLGYTF.

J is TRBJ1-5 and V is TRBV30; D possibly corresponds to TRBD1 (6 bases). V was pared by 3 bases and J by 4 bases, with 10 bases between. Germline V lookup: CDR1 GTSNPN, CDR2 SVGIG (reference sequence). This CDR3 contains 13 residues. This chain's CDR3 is CAWRQGLNQPQHF. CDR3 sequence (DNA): TGTGCCTGGAGACAGGGATTGAATCAGCCCCAGCATTTT.

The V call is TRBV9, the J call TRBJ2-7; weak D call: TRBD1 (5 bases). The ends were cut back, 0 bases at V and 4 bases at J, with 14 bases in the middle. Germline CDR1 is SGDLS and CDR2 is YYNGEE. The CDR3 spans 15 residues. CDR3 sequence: CASSVAGSGRYEQYF. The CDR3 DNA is TGTGCCAGCAGCGTAGCTGGGTCAGGGCGGTACGAGCAGTACTTC. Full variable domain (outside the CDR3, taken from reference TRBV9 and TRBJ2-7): DSGVTQTPKHLITATGQRVTLRCSPRSGDLSVYWYQQSLDQGLQFLIQYYNGEERAKGNILERFSAQQFPDLHSELNLSSLELGDSALYFCASSVAGSGRYEQYFGPGTRLTVT.

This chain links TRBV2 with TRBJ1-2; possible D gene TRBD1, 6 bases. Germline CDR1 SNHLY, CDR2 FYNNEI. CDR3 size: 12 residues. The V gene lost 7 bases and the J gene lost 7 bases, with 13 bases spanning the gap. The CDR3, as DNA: TGTGCCAGCACCTACAGGGTTGGTGGCTACACCTTC. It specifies CASTYRVGGYTF.

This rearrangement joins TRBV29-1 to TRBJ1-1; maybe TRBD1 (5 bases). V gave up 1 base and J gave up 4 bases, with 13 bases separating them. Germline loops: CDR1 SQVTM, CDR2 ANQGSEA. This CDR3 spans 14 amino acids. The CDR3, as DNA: TGCAGCGTTGAAGGGGGACGCGGGGGCACTGAAGCTTTCTTT. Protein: CSVEGGRGGTEAFF.

The CDR3 bases are TGTGCCAGTAGTATCAGGGGGCAAAGACGAGGTCAGTTCTTC. It yields the protein CASSIRGQRRGQFF. The chain links TRBV19 to TRBJ2-1, with 8 bases identical to TRBD1. Unmatched junction bases numbered 11, after V lost 3 bases and J lost 13 bases. The CDR3 loop spans 14 amino acids. CDR1 LNHDA and CDR2 SQIVND come from the germline V gene (reference sequence).

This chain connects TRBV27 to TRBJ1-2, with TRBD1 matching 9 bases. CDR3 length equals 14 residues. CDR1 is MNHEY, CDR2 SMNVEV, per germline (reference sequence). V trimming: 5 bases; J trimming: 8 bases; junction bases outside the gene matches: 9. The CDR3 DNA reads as TGTGCCAGCAGTCCAGGACAGGGGACTTGGGGCTACACCTTC. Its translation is CASSPGQGTWGYTF.

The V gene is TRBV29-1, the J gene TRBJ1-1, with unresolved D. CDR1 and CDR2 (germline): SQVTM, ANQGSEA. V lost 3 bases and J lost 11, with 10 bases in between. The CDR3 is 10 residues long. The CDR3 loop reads CSVDMGMAFF. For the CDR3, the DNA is TGCAGCGTTGATATGGGTATGGCTTTCTTT.

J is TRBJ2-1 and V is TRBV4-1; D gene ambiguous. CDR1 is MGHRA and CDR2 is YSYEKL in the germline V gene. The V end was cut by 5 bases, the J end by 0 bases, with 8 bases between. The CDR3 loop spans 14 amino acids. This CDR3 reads CASSTNPSYNEQFF. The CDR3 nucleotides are TGCGCCAGCAGCACCAACCCCTCCTACAATGAGCAGTTCTTC.

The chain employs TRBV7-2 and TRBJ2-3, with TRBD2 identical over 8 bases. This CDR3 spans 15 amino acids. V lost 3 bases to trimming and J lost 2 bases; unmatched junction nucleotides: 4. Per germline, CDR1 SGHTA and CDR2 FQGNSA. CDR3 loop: CASSLTSDNTDTQYF. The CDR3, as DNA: TGTGCCAGCAGCTTGACTAGCGATAACACAGATACGCAGTATTTT. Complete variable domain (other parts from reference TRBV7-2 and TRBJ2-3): GAGVSQSPSNKVTEKGKDVELRCDPISGHTALYWYRQSLGQGLEFLIYFQGNSAPDKSGLPSDRFSAERTGGSVSTLTIQRTQQEDSAVYLCASSLTSDNTDTQYFGPGTRLTVL.

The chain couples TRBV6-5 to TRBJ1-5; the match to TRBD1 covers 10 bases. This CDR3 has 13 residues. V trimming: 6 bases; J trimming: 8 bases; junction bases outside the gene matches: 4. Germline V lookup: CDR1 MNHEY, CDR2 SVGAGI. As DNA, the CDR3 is TGTGCCAGCAGAAAGACAGGGGGCGAGCCCCAGCATTTT. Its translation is CASRKTGGEPQHF.

CDR3 sequence: CASSPDWNEQFF. The CDR3 nucleotides are TGTGCCAGCAGCCCCGACTGGAATGAGCAGTTCTTC. The chain recombines TRBV7-8 with TRBJ2-1; D is unclear. The CDR3 length is 12 residues. With 5 bases removed from V and 7 bases from J, the gap between germline ends came to 9 bases. The germline CDR1 and CDR2 sequences are SGHVS and FQNEAQ.

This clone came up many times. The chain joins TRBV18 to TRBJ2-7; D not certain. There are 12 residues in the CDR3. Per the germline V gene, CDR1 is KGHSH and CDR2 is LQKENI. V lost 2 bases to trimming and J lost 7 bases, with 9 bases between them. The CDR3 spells CASSPANIEQYF. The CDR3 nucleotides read TGTGCCAGCTCACCAGCCAATATTGAGCAGTACTTC. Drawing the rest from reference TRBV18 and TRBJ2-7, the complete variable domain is NAGVMQNPRHLVRRRGQEARLRCSPMKGHSHVYWYRQLPEEGLKFMVYLQKENIIDESGMPKERFSAEFPKEGPSILRIQQVVRGDSAAYFCASSPANIEQYFGPGTRLTVT.

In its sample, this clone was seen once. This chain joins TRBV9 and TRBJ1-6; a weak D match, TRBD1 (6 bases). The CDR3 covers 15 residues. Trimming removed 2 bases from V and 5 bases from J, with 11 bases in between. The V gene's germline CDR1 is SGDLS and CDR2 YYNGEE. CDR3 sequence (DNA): TGTGCCAGCAGCGTTTGGGACACCAATAATTCACCCCTCCACTTT. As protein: CASSVWDTNNSPLHF.

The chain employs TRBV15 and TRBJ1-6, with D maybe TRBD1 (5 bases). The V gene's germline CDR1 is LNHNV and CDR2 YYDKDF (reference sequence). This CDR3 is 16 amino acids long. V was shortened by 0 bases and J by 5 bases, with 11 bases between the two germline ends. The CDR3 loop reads CATSREFGRDNSPLHF. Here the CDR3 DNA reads TGTGCCACCAGCAGAGAATTCGGCAGGGATAATTCACCCCTCCACTTT.

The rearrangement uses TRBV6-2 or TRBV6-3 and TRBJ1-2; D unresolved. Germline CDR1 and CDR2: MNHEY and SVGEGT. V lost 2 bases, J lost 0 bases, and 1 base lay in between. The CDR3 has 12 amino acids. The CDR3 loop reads CASSYTNYGYTF. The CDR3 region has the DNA TGTGCCAGCAGTTACACTAACTATGGCTACACCTTC.